This T cell receptor (beta chain) comes out of a study of T cells in Graves' hyperthyroidism and ophthalmopathy. Many counts were recorded for this clonotype. Germline V lookup: CDR1 DFQATT, CDR2 SNEGSKA (reference sequence). The germline V and J ends were trimmed by 2 bases and 6 bases, with 11 bases remaining between them. The CDR3 consists of 12 residues. Template material for amplifying TCR beta CDR3 regions consisted of RNA transcripts. A first-round RT-PCR of the TCR CDR3 used the HTBI primer set. From the multiplex PCR reads, TCRdb called clonotypes with MiXCR, one entry per CDR3 protein. Of approximately 410,000 distinct CDR3 sequences listed, roughly 13% are singletons.

The chain uses TRBV20-1 and TRBJ2-7; TRBD1 might be the D (5 bases). The receptor comes from a woman between 18 and 29 years old with Graves' hyperthyroidism. The sequenced material came from blood. DNA for the CDR3: TGCAGTGCTAGAAAGGGGCCTTTCGAGCAGTACTTC. Amino acids: CSARKGPFEQYF.